What follows are 28 T cell receptor beta chains derived from one specimen sequenced in a study of blood T cell repertoires in COVID-19. Generated by immunoSEQ multiplex PCR, the TCRdb table keeps only in-frame clones and is missing some. The table includes fewer than 60,000 clones, roughly 87% detected once. Material for sequencing was peripheral blood. These receptors all come from a human donor with acute or convalescent COVID-19. The donor label of this sample is uncertain.

This sequence joins TRBV30 and TRBJ2-5, with D possibly being TRBD1 (5 bases). V dropped 2 bases and J dropped 5 bases, with 18 bases sitting between them. There are 15 residues in the CDR3. Germline values: CDR1 GTSNPN, CDR2 SVGIG (reference sequence). CDR3 residues: CAWSRRQGFGETQYF. In DNA, the CDR3 is TGTGCCTGGAGTAGACGGCAGGGATTTGGTGAGACCCAGTACTTC. The full variable domain, completed using reference TRBV30 and TRBJ2-5, is SQTIHQWPATLVQPVGSPLSLECTVEGTSNPNLYWYRQAAGRGLQLLFYSVGIGQISSEVPQNLSASRPQDRQFILSSKKLLLSDSGFYLCAWSRRQGFGETQYFGPGTRLLVL.

The chain links TRBV7-2 to TRBJ1-5; tentatively, D is TRBD1 (6 bases). Germline CDR1 SGHTA, CDR2 FQGNSA. The CDR3 has 18 residues. Trimming removed 0 bases from V and 2 bases from J, with 17 bases in between. The CDR3 DNA reads as TGTGCCAGCAGCTTAGCTAGGGGGGGTATGGGGCGCAATCAGCCCCAGCATTTT. Translating it yields CASSLARGGMGRNQPQHF. The full variable domain, its missing parts supplied by reference TRBV7-2 and TRBJ1-5, is GAGVSQSPSNKVTEKGKDVELRCDPISGHTALYWYRQSLGQGLEFLIYFQGNSAPDKSGLPSDRFSAERTGGSVSTLTIQRTQQEDSAVYLCASSLARGGMGRNQPQHFGDGTRLSIL.

The chain carries TRBV2 and TRBJ2-3; TRBD2 might be the D (6 bases). The germline V and J ends were trimmed by 4 bases and 4 bases, with 18 bases remaining between them. The CDR3 is made up of 16 amino acids. The germline gives CDR1 SNHLY, CDR2 FYNNEI. CDR3 DNA: TGTGCCAGCAGTGCGTGGGGAGGTGGGTTCGCAGATACGCAGTATTTT. It specifies CASSAWGGGFADTQYF.

The genes are TRBV21-1 and TRBJ1-1; the table's D call, TRBD1, has no DNA check behind it. TRBV21-1 is an annotated pseudogene. CDR3 size: 17 residues. The CDR3 DNA follows: TGTGCCAGCAGCAAAAACCGGGACAGGGTTACGGACACTGAAGCTTTCTTT. Amino acids: CASSKNRDRVTDTEAFF.

In its sample, this clone was seen once. The same CDR3 is also encoded by other DNA sequences in this sample. The chain joins TRBV5-1 to TRBJ2-3; D is unresolved. This CDR3 comprises 14 residues. Trimming took 2 bases from V and 1 from J, leaving 8 bases between them. In germline, CDR1 is SGHRS, CDR2 YFSETQ. The chain's CDR3 is CASSFQARTDTQYF. The CDR3 DNA is TGCGCCAGCAGCTTCCAGGCCCGCACAGATACGCAGTATTTT.

The rearrangement joins TRBV7-3 to TRBJ2-2; 14 bases fit TRBD2. The length of the CDR3 is 15 residues. V shed 6 bases and J 8 bases; nucleotides not matched to a gene: 5. From germline, CDR1 is SGHTA and CDR2 FQGTGA. CDR3 in amino acids: CASSSGLAGEGELFF. CDR3 in DNA: TGTGCCAGCAGTTCGGGACTAGCGGGAGAGGGGGAGCTGTTTTTT. The variable domain in full, with the rest retrieved from reference TRBV7-3 and TRBJ2-2, is GAGVSQTPSNKVTEKGKYVELRCDPISGHTALYWYRQSLGQGPEFLIYFQGTGAADDSGLPNDRFFAVRPEGSVSTLKIQRTERGDSAVYLCASSSGLAGEGELFFGEGSRLTVL.

This sequence joins TRBV7-2 and TRBJ2-1; D gene uncertain. The CDR3 contains 13 residues. The V end lost 2 bases, the J end lost 9 bases, and 11 bases lay between the germline ends. Germline-derived CDR1 and CDR2 are SGHTA and FQGNSA. CDR3 sequence reads: CASSLPSLSEQFF. The CDR3 coding sequence is TGTGCCAGCAGCTTACCGTCGTTGAGTGAGCAGTTCTTC.

The chain carries TRBV7-2 and TRBJ2-2; TRBD1 aligns across 8 bases. The CDR3 loop spans 15 amino acids. Germline V CDR1 and CDR2: SGHTA, FQGNSA. Germline trimming cut 7 bases from V and 0 bases from J; bases unmatched to any gene: 4. The CDR3 region has the DNA TGTGCCAGCACCGACAGGGGACCGAACACCGGGGAGCTGTTTTTT. Amino acid sequence: CASTDRGPNTGELFF.

The chain has TRBV4-1 and TRBJ2-7; 9 bases map to TRBD2. Germline CDR1 is MGHRA and CDR2 is YSYEKL. Unmatched junction bases numbered 9, after V lost 1 base and J lost 2 bases. This CDR3 is built from 17 residues. The chain's CDR3 is CASSQALSGGSPYEQYF. CDR3 bases: TGCGCCAGCAGCCAAGCCTTAAGCGGGGGGTCCCCCTACGAGCAGTACTTC.

This chain uses TRBV2 with TRBJ2-7, with D perhaps matching TRBD2 (6 bases). This CDR3 has 13 residues. Deletions cut 8 bases from V and 6 bases from J, with 17 bases between. Looked up from germline, CDR1 is SNHLY and CDR2 is FYNNEI. CDR3: CASAASRGGEQYF. Written as DNA, the CDR3 is TGTGCCAGCGCTGCTAGTAGGGGAGGCGAGCAGTACTTC.

J is TRBJ1-5 and V is TRBV9; no definite D call. This CDR3 is 15 amino acids long. The germline V gene has CDR1 SGDLS and CDR2 YYNGEE. V lost 0 bases to trimming and J lost 0 bases, with 7 bases between them. The CDR3 loop reads CASSVEAGSNQPQHF. The CDR3 DNA sequence: TGTGCCAGCAGCGTAGAGGCGGGTAGCAATCAGCCCCAGCATTTT.

This clone has a single count. The CDR3 nucleotides read TGTGCCAGCAGCTTGTTGGGAGTCTCAACTAATGAAAAACTGTTTTTT. It is translated as CASSLLGVSTNEKLFF. The V gene is TRBV5-5, the J gene TRBJ1-4; D is unclear. V was cut by 1 base and J by 0 bases, with 10 bases left in between. The CDR3 extends over 16 amino acids. CDR1 and CDR2 (germline): SGHKS, YYEKEE (reference sequence).

The chain has TRBV28 and TRBJ2-7; 8 bases are a match to TRBD2. The V gene's germline CDR1 is MDHEN and CDR2 SYDVKM. V lost 8 bases and J lost 3; bases outside the gene matches: 3. This CDR3 is built from 12 residues. The chain's CDR3 is CASQRGIYEQYF. The CDR3 DNA is TGTGCCAGCCAGCGGGGGATCTACGAGCAGTACTTC.

The rearrangement joins TRBV5-1 to TRBJ2-1, with 14 bases matching TRBD2. CDR3 size: 18 residues. Germline V gene data show CDR1 as SGHRS and CDR2 as YFSETQ. The ends lost 4 bases at V and 4 bases at J; junction bases unmatched: 10. CDR3 sequence: CASSPGTSGRGGYNEQFF. In DNA form, the CDR3 reads TGCGCCAGCAGCCCGGGGACTAGCGGGAGAGGGGGATACAATGAGCAGTTCTTC.

This sequence joins TRBV30 and TRBJ1-6; D gene unclear. The germline CDR1 and CDR2 sequences are GTSNPN and SVGIG (reference sequence). The V and J ends lost 7 bases and 4 bases respectively, with 8 bases between them. The CDR3 is made up of 12 amino acids. CDR3 amino acids: CAYAYYNSPLHF. The CDR3 DNA follows: TGTGCCTATGCCTATTATAATTCACCCCTCCACTTT.

The genes are TRBV30 and TRBJ1-4; D is perhaps TRBD1 (6 bases). The CDR3 runs to 14 residues. With 3 bases removed from V and 6 bases from J, the gap between germline ends came to 14 bases. CDR1 and CDR2 (germline): GTSNPN, SVGIG (reference sequence). The CDR3 DNA follows: TGTGCCTGGAGGGTCGGGACACTAGATGAAAAACTGTTTTTT. Protein: CAWRVGTLDEKLFF.

V is TRBV5-4 and J is TRBJ1-1, with D possibly being TRBD1 (5 bases). Per germline, CDR1 SGHNT and CDR2 YYREEE (reference sequence). The V end lost 4 bases, the J end lost 2 bases, and 15 bases lay between the germline ends. The CDR3 is made up of 15 amino acids. CDR3 nucleotides: TGTGCCAGCAGCCTCCCCCGGGGGTTAAACACTGAAGCTTTCTTT. It yields the protein CASSLPRGLNTEAFF.

This clone was observed a single time. This chain connects TRBV6-4 to TRBJ1-1; D is unclear. Germline V lookup: CDR1 MRHNA, CDR2 SNTAGT. V shed 4 bases and J shed 5 bases, with 11 bases lying between them. The CDR3 has 13 amino acids. The chain's CDR3 is CASSVGGGTEAFF. DNA of the CDR3: TGTGCCAGCAGTGTTGGTGGAGGGACTGAAGCTTTCTTT.

Here the CDR3 reads CAISAGQGGANEKLFF. In DNA form, the CDR3 reads TGTGCCATCAGTGCGGGACAGGGAGGGGCTAATGAAAAACTGTTTTTT. This sequence joins TRBV10-3 and TRBJ1-4; 9 nucleotides agree with TRBD1. The germline V gene has CDR1 ENHRY and CDR2 SYGVKD. The CDR3 covers 16 residues. The trim removed 4 bases at V and 3 bases at J, leaving 6 bases unmatched.

The genes are TRBV7-8 and TRBJ2-5, with D unresolved. This CDR3 is built from 15 residues. Germline V gene lookup returns CDR1 SGHVS and CDR2 FQNEAQ. Between the trimmed V and J ends, which lost 5 bases and 0 bases, there was a span of 13 bases. CDR3 sequence reads: CASSPNNPYQETQYF. CDR3 bases: TGTGCCAGCAGCCCTAATAACCCGTACCAAGAGACCCAGTACTTC.

The chain joins TRBV25-1 to TRBJ2-5; 8 nucleotides align to TRBD2. Germline trimming cut 6 bases from V and 3 bases from J; bases unmatched to any gene: 6. The CDR3 runs 14 residues. Germline-derived CDR1 and CDR2 are MGHDK and SYGVNS. This CDR3 is CASRRAGGEETQYF. CDR3 DNA sequence: TGTGCCAGCAGGAGGGCGGGGGGTGAAGAGACCCAGTACTTC.

Ten or more counts support this clone. The J gene is TRBJ1-5, the V gene TRBV28; 9 bases fit TRBD1. This CDR3 has 15 amino acids. Per the germline V gene, CDR1 is MDHEN and CDR2 is SYDVKM. V was pared by 10 bases and J by 2 bases, with 9 bases of the junction left unmatched. The CDR3 sequence: CAIPSRQGGNQPQHF. CDR3 DNA: TGTGCCATCCCTTCAAGACAGGGGGGCAATCAGCCCCAGCATTTT.

The rearrangement joins TRBV4-2 to TRBJ2-2; maybe TRBD2 (5 bases). This CDR3 is 17 amino acids long. V was shortened by 3 bases and J by 1 base, with 15 bases between the two germline ends. The germline V gene has CDR1 LGHNA and CDR2 YNFKEQ. The CDR3 DNA follows: TGTGCCAGCAGCCAGACTTGGCTAGCCGAGAACACCGGGGAGCTGTTTTTT. Protein product: CASSQTWLAENTGELFF.

The rearrangement links TRBV5-1 to TRBJ2-3, with D possibly TRBD1 on 5 matching bases. The CDR3 runs 15 residues. Germline V CDR1 and CDR2: SGHRS, YFSETQ. V lost 0 bases to trimming and J lost 0 bases, with 8 bases between them. CDR3 DNA sequence: TGCGCCAGCAGCTTGGGGGGCTCTAGCACAGATACGCAGTATTTT. It translates to CASSLGGSSTDTQYF.

The V gene is TRBV7-2, the J gene TRBJ2-6, with D possibly matching TRBD2 (5 bases). CDR1 and CDR2 from the germline V gene are SGHTA and FQGNSA. The CDR3 loop spans 18 amino acids. Trimming cost V 1 base and J 1 base, with 14 bases left between them. The CDR3 region has the DNA TGTGCCAGCAGCTTAGAGTGGACTCTTATTTCTGGGGCCAACGTCCTGACTTTC. The encoded protein is CASSLEWTLISGANVLTF.

The rearrangement joins TRBV4-1 to TRBJ2-7, with TRBD2 matching over 7 bases. Germline V gene sequence: CDR1 MGHRA, CDR2 YSYEKL. The junction had 15 bases not matched to a gene; V was cut back by 4 bases and J by 6 bases. This CDR3 has 16 amino acids. The DNA of the CDR3 is TGCGCCAGCAGCCCACAACCTTTGGGGGAGGGTGGCGAGCAGTACTTC. Protein sequence: CASSPQPLGEGGEQYF.

In this sample, this clone turned up once. The rearrangement uses TRBV19 and TRBJ2-2; unclear D gene. Between the trimmed V and J ends, which lost 5 bases and 4 bases, there was a span of 11 bases. The length of the CDR3 is 14 residues. CDR1 and CDR2 from the germline V gene are LNHDA and SQIVND (reference sequence). The CDR3: CASSPRLGTGELFF. CDR3 nucleotides: TGTGCCAGTAGTCCGCGGCTGGGCACCGGGGAGCTGTTTTTT.

The chain is built from TRBV10-3 and TRBJ1-6, with TRBD1 matching over 7 bases. V lost 10 bases and J lost 7; bases outside the gene matches: 4. The CDR3 totals 12 residues. Looked up from germline, CDR1 is ENHRY and CDR2 is SYGVKD. CDR3 coding DNA: TGTGCCACCGGGGACAGAAATTCACCCCTCCACTTT. This sequence encodes CATGDRNSPLHF.